What follows are 3 T cell receptor beta chains derived from one specimen sequenced in a study of cytomegalovirus exposure and HLA in healthy donors. Primers included in the PCR were 60 Vbeta and 13 Jbeta primers. Some clones are missing from TCRdb's copy, which holds only in-frame ones; the method was immunoSEQ multiplex PCR. The sample shows 120,000 to 150,000 clones, approximately 72% of them seen only once. Sequences were obtained from PBMCs. Receptors were obtained from an older woman in good health and CMV-seronegative.

As to this clone: Other DNA sequences in this specimen translate into the identical CDR3. This chain links TRBV28 with TRBJ1-5, with D maybe TRBD1 (6 bases). Trimming shortened V by 3 bases and J by 7 bases, and 10 bases separated the two germline ends. The CDR3 is made up of 13 amino acids. Germline V gene data show CDR1 as MDHEN and CDR2 as SYDVKM. CDR3 coding DNA: TGTGCCAGCAGTTTTCCAGGGGACCAGCCCCAGCATTTT. Translated, it gives CASSFPGDQPQHF.

This chain joins TRBV28 and TRBJ2-7; 13 positions agree with TRBD2. The V and J ends lost 5 bases and 2 bases, in that order; junction bases with no gene match: 9. The CDR3 has 17 residues. Germline V gives CDR1 MDHEN, CDR2 SYDVKM. CDR3 region: CASSTGLAGPETYEQYF. CDR3 DNA: TGTGCCAGCAGTACGGGACTAGCGGGACCTGAAACCTACGAGCAGTACTTC.

V is TRBV25-1 and J is TRBJ2-1, with 8 bases identical to TRBD1. The CDR3 contains 15 residues. The V gene end was trimmed by 4 bases and the J gene end by 0 bases; junction bases not matched to a gene: 2. Germline V lookup: CDR1 MGHDK, CDR2 SYGVNS. The CDR3 DNA sequence: TGTGCCAGCAGTGCAGGGGGCCTCTCCTACAATGAGCAGTTCTTC. Amino acids: CASSAGGLSYNEQFF.